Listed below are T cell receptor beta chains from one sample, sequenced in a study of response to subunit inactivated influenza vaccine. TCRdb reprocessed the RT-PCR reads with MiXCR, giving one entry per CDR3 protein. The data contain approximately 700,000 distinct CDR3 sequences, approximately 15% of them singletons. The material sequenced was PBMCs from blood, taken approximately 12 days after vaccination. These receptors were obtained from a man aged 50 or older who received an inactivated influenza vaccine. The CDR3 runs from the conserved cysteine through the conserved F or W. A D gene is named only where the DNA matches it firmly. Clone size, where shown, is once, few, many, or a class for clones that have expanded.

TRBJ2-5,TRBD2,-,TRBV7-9,TGTGCCAGCAGCGGCGAAGCGGGGAGCCAAGAGACCCAGTACTTC,CASSGEAGSQETQYF
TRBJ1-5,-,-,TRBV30,TGTGCCTGGAGTGTATATCAGGAGCAGCCCCAGCATTTT,CAWSVYQEQPQHF
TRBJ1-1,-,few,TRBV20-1,TGCAGTGCTAGAGGTCGAGACAGGACTGAAGCTTTCTTT,CSARGRDRTEAFF
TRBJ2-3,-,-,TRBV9,TGTGCCAGCAGCGTAGGTGGGGGTTTAACAGATACGCAGTATTTT,CASSVGGGLTDTQYF
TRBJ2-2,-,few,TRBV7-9,TGTGCCAGCTCTCCCCACCCCGGGAAGCGAAGCACCGGGGAGCTGTTTTTT,CASSPHPGKRSTGELFF
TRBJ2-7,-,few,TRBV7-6,TGTGCCAGCAGCTTTACAGAGAGCTCCTACGAGCAGTACTTC,CASSFTESSYEQYF
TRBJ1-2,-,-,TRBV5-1,TGCGCCAGCAGCTTGGCCCATGCGAACTATGGCTACACCTTC,CASSLAHANYGYTF
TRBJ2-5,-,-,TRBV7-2,TGTGCCAGCAGCTCAAAGCGGGTGGGAAACCAAGAGACCCAGTACTTC,CASSSKRVGNQETQYF
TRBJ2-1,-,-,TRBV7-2,TGTGCCAGCAGCTACCCCGCCGGGACGCTAGCCTACAATGAGCAGTTCTTC,CASSYPAGTLAYNEQFF
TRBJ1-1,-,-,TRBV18,TGTGCCAGCTCACCCGTGGGACGCGGTGTATCTTTCTTT,CASSPVGRGVSFF
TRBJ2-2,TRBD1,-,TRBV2,TGTGCCAGCAGTAGACAGGGGACGAGGAACACCGGGGAGCTGTTTTTT,CASSRQGTRNTGELFF
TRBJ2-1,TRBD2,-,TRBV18,TGTGCCAGCTCATCTAGCGGGATGTACAATGAGCAGTTCTTC,CASSSSGMYNEQFF
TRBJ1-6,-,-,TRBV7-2,TGTGCCAGCAGCTTAGGGATCGGTTCACCCCTCCACTTT,CASSLGIGSPLHF
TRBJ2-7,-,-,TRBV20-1,TGCAGTGCTAGAACAGATATTTTGACATACGAGCAGTACTTC,CSARTDILTYEQYF
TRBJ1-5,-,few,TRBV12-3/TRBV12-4,TGTGCCAGCAGCATAAACAGGGATCAGCCCCAGCATTTT,CASSINRDQPQHF
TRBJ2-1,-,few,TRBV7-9,TGTGCCAGTTACCTGGCTAGCTCCTACAATGAGCAGTTCTTC,CASYLASSYNEQFF
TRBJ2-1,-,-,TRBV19,TGTGCCTCCGCGGAGCTCTCCTACAATGAGCAGTTCTTC,CASAELSYNEQFF
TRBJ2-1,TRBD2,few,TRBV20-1,TGCAGTGCTAGACTACTAGCGGGGTCCTACAATGAGCAGTTCTTC,CSARLLAGSYNEQFF
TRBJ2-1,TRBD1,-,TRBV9,TGTGCCAGCAGCATAGGACAGGACCCCCTATTCAACAATGAGCAGTTCTTC,CASSIGQDPLFNNEQFF
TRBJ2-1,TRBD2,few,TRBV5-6,TGTGCCAGCAGCTTGCGGGGGGGACCTGAGCAGTTCTTC,CASSLRGGPEQFF
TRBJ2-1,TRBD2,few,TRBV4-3,TGCGCCAGCAGCCAAGCGGGACTAGCGGGAAATGAGCAGTTCTTC,CASSQAGLAGNEQFF
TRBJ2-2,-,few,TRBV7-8,TGTGCCAGCAGCTTAGCGGACTCCTGGAACACCGGGGAGCTGTTTTTT,CASSLADSWNTGELFF
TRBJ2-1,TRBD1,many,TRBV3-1,TGTGCCAGCAGCCAGGGCGGGACAGGAGAGCAGTTCTTC,CASSQGGTGEQFF
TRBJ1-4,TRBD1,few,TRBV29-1,TGCAGCGGTGGACAGGGGTCGGGTGAAAAACTGTTTTTT,CSGGQGSGEKLFF
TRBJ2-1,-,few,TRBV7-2,TGTGCCAGCAGCTTTCCCCCAACCGGGAGAACCTACAATGAGCAGTTCTTC,CASSFPPTGRTYNEQFF
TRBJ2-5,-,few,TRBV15,TGTGCCACCAGCGGACAGCTTCATGAACAAGAGACCCAGTACTTC,CATSGQLHEQETQYF
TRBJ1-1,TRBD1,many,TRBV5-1,TGCGCCAGCAAAAGCGGCTACGGGACAGGGGCGAACACTGAAGCTTTCTTT,CASKSGYGTGANTEAFF
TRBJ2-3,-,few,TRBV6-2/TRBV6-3,TGTGCCAGCAGTTACTCACGGGGACCCCAGAGGGAAGATACGCAGTATTTT,CASSYSRGPQREDTQYF
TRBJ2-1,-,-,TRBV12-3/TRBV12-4,TGTGCCAGCTCCCGTTCGGGAACGGACTACAATGAGCAGTTCTTC,CASSRSGTDYNEQFF
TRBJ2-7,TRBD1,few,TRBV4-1,TGCGCCAGCCAGCCAACCCGACAGGGGGACTACGAGCAGTACTTC,CASQPTRQGDYEQYF
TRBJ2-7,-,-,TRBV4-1,TGCGCCAGCAGCCAAGAGGGGGATCGGGAGCAGTACTTC,CASSQEGDREQYF
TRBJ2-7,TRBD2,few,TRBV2,TGTGCCAGCGCGTCTACCGGGACTAGCTACGAGCAGTACTTC,CASASTGTSYEQYF
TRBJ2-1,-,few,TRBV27,TGTGCCAGCAGAAGACTAGACCACAATGAGCAGTTCTTC,CASRRLDHNEQFF
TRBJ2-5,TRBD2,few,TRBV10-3,TGTGCCATCAGTGCGGCGGGGGGACATCAAGAGACCCAGTACTTC,CAISAAGGHQETQYF
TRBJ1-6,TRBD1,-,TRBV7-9,TGTGCCAGCAGCCTAGGGGGACAGCCCAATTCACCCCTCCACTTT,CASSLGGQPNSPLHF
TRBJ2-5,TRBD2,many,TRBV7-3,TGTGCCAGCAGCTCCTCCTTAGCGGGCCACCAAGAGACCCAGTACTTC,CASSSSLAGHQETQYF
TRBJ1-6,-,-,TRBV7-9,TGTGCCAGCAGCTCGGACAGCCGGAGTTCACCCCTCCACTTT,CASSSDSRSSPLHF
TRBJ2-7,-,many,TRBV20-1,TGCAGTGCCCTTGGGGGTTCCTTGGGGTCCGAGCAGTACTTC,CSALGGSLGSEQYF
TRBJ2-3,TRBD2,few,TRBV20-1,TGCAGTGCTAGAGCCTTTTCGAGACTAGCGGGAGACACAGATACGCAGTATTTT,CSARAFSRLAGDTDTQYF
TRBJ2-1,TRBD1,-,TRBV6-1,TGTGCCAGCAGACCCGACAGGGGGCGCATCAATGAGCAGTTCTTC,CASRPDRGRINEQFF
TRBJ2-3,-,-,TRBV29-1,TGCTCCACAGATACGCAGTATTTT,CSTDTQYF
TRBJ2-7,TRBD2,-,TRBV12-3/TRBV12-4,TGTGCCAGCAGAGCGACTAGCGGGGCCTTGGGGGAGCAGTACTTC,CASRATSGALGEQYF
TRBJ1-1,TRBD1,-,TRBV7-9,TGTGCCAGCAGCCTATCACAGGGGGGGCACACTGAAGCTTTCTTT,CASSLSQGGHTEAFF
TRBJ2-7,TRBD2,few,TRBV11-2,TGTGCCAGCAGCCCACGCCTAGCGGGAATGGGAGAGCAGTACTTC,CASSPRLAGMGEQYF
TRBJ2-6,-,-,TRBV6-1,TGTGCCAGCAGTGAATTGAGAGGCTCCGGGGCCAACGTCCTGACTTTC,CASSELRGSGANVLTF
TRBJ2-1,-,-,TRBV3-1,TGTGCCAGCAGCCCCTGGGGGAGCTCCTACAATGAGCAGTTCTTC,CASSPWGSSYNEQFF
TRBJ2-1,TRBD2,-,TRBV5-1,TGCGCCAGTTGGAACACGGGAGGGTCCTACAATGAGCAGTTCTTC,CASWNTGGSYNEQFF
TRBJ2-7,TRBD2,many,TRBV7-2,TGTGCCAGCAGCTTAGGGACTAGCGGATCCTACGAGCAGTACTTC,CASSLGTSGSYEQYF
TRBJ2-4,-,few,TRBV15,TGTGCCACCAGCAGAGTCGGGCAGAGTAGACTGTACTTC,CATSRVGQSRLYF
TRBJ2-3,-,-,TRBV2,TGTGCCAGCAGCGGAGTCCGGGGAAGTCTAACGCAGTATTTT,CASSGVRGSLTQYF
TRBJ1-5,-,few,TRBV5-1,TGCGCCAGCAGCTTGTTGCCAGGGGACAATCAGCCCCAGCATTTT,CASSLLPGDNQPQHF
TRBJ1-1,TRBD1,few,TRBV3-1,TGTGCCAGCAGCAACCTACGACAGGGACTAACTGAAGCTTTCTTT,CASSNLRQGLTEAFF
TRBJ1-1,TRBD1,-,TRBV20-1,TGCAGTGCTAGGATGGGACAGTTGAACACTGAAGCTTTCTTT,CSARMGQLNTEAFF
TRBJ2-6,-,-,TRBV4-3,TGCGCCAGCAGCCAAGAAGGTCCTGGGTCTGGAGCCAACGTCCTGACTTTC,CASSQEGPGSGANVLTF
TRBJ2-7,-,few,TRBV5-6,TGTGCCAGCAGCCGCGGTCAGGGGTTCGAGCAGTACTTC,CASSRGQGFEQYF
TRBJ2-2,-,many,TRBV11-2,TGTGCCAGCAGCTACAAAGGGGGCACCGGGGAGCTGTTTTTT,CASSYKGGTGELFF
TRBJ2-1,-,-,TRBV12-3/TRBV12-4,TGTGCCAGCAGTCTCGGACTGCACTACAATGAGCAGTTCTTC,CASSLGLHYNEQFF
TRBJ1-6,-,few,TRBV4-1,TGCGCCAGCAGCCAAGAGGCAGGTTGGGCTTCACCCCTCCACTTT,CASSQEAGWASPLHF
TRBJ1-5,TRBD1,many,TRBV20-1,TGCAGTGCTAGGGGGAGGGGGCACGGCAATCAGCCCCAGCATTTT,CSARGRGHGNQPQHF
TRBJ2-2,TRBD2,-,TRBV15,TGTGCCACCAGCAGAGATCGACGGCTAGCGGGAGTTCGCGGAACCGGGGAGCTGTTTTTT,CATSRDRRLAGVRGTGELFF